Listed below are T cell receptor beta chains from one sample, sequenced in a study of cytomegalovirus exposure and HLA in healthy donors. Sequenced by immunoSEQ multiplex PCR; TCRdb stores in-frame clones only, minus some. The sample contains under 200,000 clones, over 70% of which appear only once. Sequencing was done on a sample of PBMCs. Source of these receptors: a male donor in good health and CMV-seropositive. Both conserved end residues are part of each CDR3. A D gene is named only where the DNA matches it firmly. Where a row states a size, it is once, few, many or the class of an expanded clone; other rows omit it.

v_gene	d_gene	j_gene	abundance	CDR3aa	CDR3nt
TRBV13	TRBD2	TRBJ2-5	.	CASSLPSGGADETQYF	TGTGCCAGCAGCTTACCTAGCGGGGGGGCCGATGAGACCCAGTACTTC
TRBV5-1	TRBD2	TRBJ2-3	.	CASSSNGGGLTDTQYF	TGCGCCAGCAGCTCCAATGGCGGGGGGCTCACAGATACGCAGTATTTT
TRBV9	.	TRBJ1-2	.	CASSPGGYGYTF	TGTGCCAGCAGCCCGGGGGGCTATGGCTACACCTTC
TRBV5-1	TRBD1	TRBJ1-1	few	CASKTTGATEAFF	TGCGCCAGCAAGACGACAGGGGCGACTGAAGCTTTCTTT
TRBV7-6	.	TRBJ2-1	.	CASSSSGEQFF	TGTGCCAGCAGCTCGAGCGGGGAGCAGTTCTTC
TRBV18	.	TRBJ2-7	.	CASSASGEQYF	TGTGCCAGCTCCGCGAGCGGGGAGCAGTACTTC
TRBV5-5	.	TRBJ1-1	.	CASSLGGGTEAFF	TGTGCCAGCAGCTTGGGAGGCGGCACTGAAGCTTTCTTT
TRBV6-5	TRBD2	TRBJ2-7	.	CASSWGGAAYEQYF	TGTGCCAGCAGTTGGGGAGGGGCCGCCTACGAGCAGTACTTC
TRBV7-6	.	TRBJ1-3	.	CASRDSASGNTIYF	TGTGCCAGCAGGGACAGTGCCTCTGGAAACACCATATATTTT
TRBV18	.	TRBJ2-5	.	CASSPGGPTLETQYF	TGTGCCAGCTCACCGGGGGGGCCTACCTTGGAGACCCAGTACTTC
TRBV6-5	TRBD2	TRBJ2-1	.	CASSYPGLAVNEQFF	TGTGCCAGCAGTTACCCGGGACTAGCGGTCAATGAGCAGTTCTTC
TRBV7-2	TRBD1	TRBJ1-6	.	CASSPHPGTGAYNSPLHF	TGTGCCAGCAGCCCTCATCCCGGGACAGGGGCCTATAATTCACCCCTCCACTTT
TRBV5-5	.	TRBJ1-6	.	CASSLGPTDSPLHF	TGTGCCAGCAGCTTGGGTCCCACGGATTCACCCCTCCACTTT
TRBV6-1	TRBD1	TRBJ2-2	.	CATLGTGFTGELFF	TGTGCCACCCTCGGGACAGGTTTCACCGGGGAGCTGTTTTTT
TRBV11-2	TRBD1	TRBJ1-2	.	CASSLDGTGTGYTF	TGTGCCAGCAGCTTAGACGGGACAGGGACGGGCTACACCTTC
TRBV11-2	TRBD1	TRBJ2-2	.	CASSLAPGTGDTGELFF	TGTGCCAGCAGCTTAGCCCCCGGGACAGGGGACACCGGGGAGCTGTTTTTT
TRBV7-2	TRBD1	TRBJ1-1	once	CASSHPGGEAFF	TGTGCCAGCAGCCACCCAGGGGGTGAAGCTTTCTTT
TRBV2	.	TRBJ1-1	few	CASTRRGAGTEAFF	TGTGCCAGCACTCGGCGAGGAGCCGGCACTGAAGCTTTCTTT
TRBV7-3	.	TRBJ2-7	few	CASSLTGSSYEQYF	TGTGCCAGCAGCTTGACGGGTAGTTCCTACGAGCAGTACTTC
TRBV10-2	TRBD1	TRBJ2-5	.	CASSTGTGVEQYF	TGCGCCAGCAGTACCGGGACAGGGGTAGAACAGTACTTC
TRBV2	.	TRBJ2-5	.	CASTGVRETQYF	TGTGCCAGCACCGGGGTGCGAGAGACCCAGTACTTC
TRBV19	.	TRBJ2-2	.	CASSIRGNGELFF	TGTGCCAGTAGTATCCGGGGGAACGGGGAGCTGTTTTTT
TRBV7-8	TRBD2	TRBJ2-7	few	CASSLTTSGGYEQYF	TGTGCCAGCAGCCTCACGACTAGCGGGGGCTACGAGCAGTACTTC
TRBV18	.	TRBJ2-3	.	CASSPRGGGTDTQYF	TGTGCCAGCTCACCCAGGGGCGGCGGCACAGATACGCAGTATTTT
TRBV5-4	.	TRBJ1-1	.	CASSSLRDTLSAFF	TGTGCCAGCAGCTCGCTCCGGGACACTCTATCGGCTTTCTTT
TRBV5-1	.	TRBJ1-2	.	CASSDTSQGDGYTF	TGCGCCAGCTCCGACACGTCCCAGGGCGATGGCTACACCTTC
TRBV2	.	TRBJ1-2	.	CASSEALSEGYTF	TGTGCCAGCAGTGAAGCGCTTTCGGAGGGCTACACCTTC
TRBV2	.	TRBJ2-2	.	CASTRRETGELFF	TGTGCCAGCACGCGCCGGGAGACCGGGGAGCTGTTTTTT
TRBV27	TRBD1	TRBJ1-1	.	CASSPTRGGPGEAFF	TGTGCCAGCAGTCCTACGAGAGGGGGCCCGGGCGAAGCTTTCTTT
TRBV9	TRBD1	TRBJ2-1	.	CASSLRQGAGDEQFF	TGTGCCAGCAGCCTTCGACAGGGGGCAGGTGATGAGCAGTTCTTC
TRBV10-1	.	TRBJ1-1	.	CASSESARTEAFF	TGCGCCAGCAGTGAGTCGGCGCGGACTGAAGCTTTCTTT
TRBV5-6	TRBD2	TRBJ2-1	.	CASGHSGGAYNEQFF	TGTGCCAGCGGACATAGCGGGGGGGCGTACAATGAGCAGTTCTTC
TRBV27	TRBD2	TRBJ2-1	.	CASSLSGGLNNEQFF	TGTGCCAGCAGTCTTAGCGGGGGGCTGAACAATGAGCAGTTCTTC
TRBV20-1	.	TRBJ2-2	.	CSAPLTGELFF	TGCAGTGCTCCCCTAACCGGGGAGCTGTTTTTT
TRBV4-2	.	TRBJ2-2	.	CASSPFHREGSTGELFF	TGTGCCAGCAGCCCATTCCACAGGGAGGGAAGCACCGGGGAGCTGTTTTTT
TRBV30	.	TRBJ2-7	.	CAWSVPPEEGAYEQYF	TGTGCCTGGAGTGTACCCCCAGAGGAAGGAGCCTACGAGCAGTACTTC
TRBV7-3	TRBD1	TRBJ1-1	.	CASSRQGENTEAFF	TGTGCCAGCAGCCGGCAGGGGGAGAACACTGAAGCTTTCTTT
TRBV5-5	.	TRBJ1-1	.	CASSSAGLGTEAFF	TGTGCCAGCAGCTCTGCGGGGCTGGGCACTGAAGCTTTCTTT
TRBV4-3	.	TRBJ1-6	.	CASSLGRGTSPLHF	TGCGCCAGCAGCCTCGGACGGGGAACTTCACCCCTCCACTTT
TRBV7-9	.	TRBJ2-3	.	CASTGAVTRTDTQYF	TGTGCCAGCACCGGAGCGGTGACGCGCACAGATACGCAGTATTTT
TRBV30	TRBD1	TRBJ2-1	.	CAYDRGSYNEQFF	TGTGCTTATGACAGGGGGTCCTACAATGAGCAGTTCTTC
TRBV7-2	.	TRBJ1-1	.	CASSFVGTNTEAFF	TGTGCCAGCAGCTTTGTAGGGACTAACACTGAAGCTTTCTTT
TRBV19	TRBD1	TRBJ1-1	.	CASKGHRGMNTEAFF	TGTGCCAGTAAGGGCCACAGGGGAATGAACACTGAAGCTTTCTTT
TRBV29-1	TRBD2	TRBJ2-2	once	CSTWTSGNTGELFF	TGCAGCACTTGGACTAGCGGAAACACCGGGGAGCTGTTTTTT
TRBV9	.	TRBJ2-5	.	CASSVGGRFQETQYF	TGTGCCAGCAGCGTAGGGGGCAGATTCCAAGAGACCCAGTACTTC
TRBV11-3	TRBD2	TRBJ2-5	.	CASSQGLAGGETQYF	TGTGCCAGCAGCCAGGGACTAGCGGGGGGAGAGACCCAGTACTTC
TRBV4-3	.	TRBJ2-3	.	CASSQVIVGGTTDTQYF	TGCGCCAGCAGCCAAGTAATCGTGGGCGGGACCACAGATACGCAGTATTTT
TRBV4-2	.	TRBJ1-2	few	CASSQFDRSYGYTF	TGTGCCAGCAGCCAATTTGACAGGTCCTATGGCTACACCTTC
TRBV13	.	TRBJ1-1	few	CASSLYGRDTEAFF	TGTGCCAGCAGCTTATATGGGCGAGACACTGAAGCTTTCTTT